This TCR beta chain was documented in a study of blood T cell repertoires in COVID-19. On the study more broadly: T cells, B-cell-depleted T cells, or PBMCs provided the cDNA or gDNA that served as material.

V shed 2 bases and J shed 1 base, with 15 bases lying between them. The CDR3 sequence is 16 residues long. CDR1 is SGDLS and CDR2 is YYNGEE in the germline V gene. Authors' methods: Reference gene primer amplification yielded estimated nucleated cell counts. Here immunoSEQ multiplex PCR was the method, and the copy in TCRdb shows in-frame clones only, minus some. The D gene and trimming were derived from the DNA, and the V and J assignments and clone size from that table. Of about 26,000 clones in the sample, around nine tenths are singletons; the top ten hold roughly 14%. The chain joins TRBV9 to TRBJ1-2; the D gene is possibly TRBD1 (5 bases). The receptor comes from a human donor in a cohort sampled during active COVID-19. The donor label of this sample is uncertain. Specimen: peripheral blood. The CDR3 region has the DNA TGTGCCAGCAGCGTCTCCTACGGGACTGGTAACTATGGCTACACCTTC. Encoded protein: CASSVSYGTGNYGYTF.